The rows below give T cell receptor beta chains drawn from one sample of a study of blood T cell repertoires in COVID-19. Method: immunoSEQ multiplex PCR; TCRdb's copy keeps in-frame clones and lacks some. The profile shows some 300,000 clones, 89% of them singletons. Sequencing input: PBMCs or T cells enriched from blood (not recorded which). These receptor sequences come from a woman aged 45-60 years who had been exposed to COVID-19. CDR3s include the opening cysteine and the closing phenylalanine or tryptophan. Each record gives: D gene, V gene, J gene, clone size, CDR3 protein, CDR3 DNA. A D gene is named only where the DNA matches it firmly. Part of the rows lack a size; the others show once, few, many or a class for expanded clones.

d_gene: .
v_gene: TRBV3-1/TRBV3-2
j_gene: TRBJ2-1
abundance: .
CDR3aa: CASSQGRVEQFF
CDR3nt: TGTGCCAGCAGCCAAGGAAGAGTTGAGCAGTTCTTC

d_gene: TRBD1
v_gene: TRBV5-4
j_gene: TRBJ2-2
abundance: .
CDR3aa: CASRRVGQGGNTGELFF
CDR3nt: TGTGCCAGCCGTAGAGTAGGACAGGGAGGGAACACCGGGGAGCTGTTTTTT

d_gene: .
v_gene: TRBV2
j_gene: TRBJ1-6
abundance: .
CDR3aa: CASSEIRTGSPLHF
CDR3nt: TGTGCCAGCAGTGAAATCCGAACGGGTTCACCCCTCCACTTT

d_gene: TRBD1
v_gene: TRBV28
j_gene: TRBJ2-2
abundance: .
CDR3aa: CASSTPYGTVNTGELFF
CDR3nt: TGTGCCAGCAGCACACCATACGGGACAGTGAACACCGGGGAGCTGTTTTTT

d_gene: TRBD1
v_gene: TRBV7-2
j_gene: TRBJ2-7
abundance: .
CDR3aa: CASSLATGAYEQYF
CDR3nt: TGTGCCAGCAGCTTAGCGACAGGGGCCTACGAGCAGTACTTC

d_gene: TRBD1
v_gene: TRBV7-8
j_gene: TRBJ1-1
abundance: .
CDR3aa: CASSLVGGNAEAFF
CDR3nt: TGTGCCAGCAGCTTAGTAGGGGGCAACGCTGAAGCTTTCTTT

d_gene: .
v_gene: TRBV5-4
j_gene: TRBJ2-1
abundance: .
CDR3aa: CASSLVERYNEQFF
CDR3nt: TGTGCCAGCAGCTTGGTTGAGCGGTACAATGAGCAGTTCTTC

d_gene: TRBD2
v_gene: TRBV12-5
j_gene: TRBJ2-3
abundance: once
CDR3aa: CASGLRGGNTQYF
CDR3nt: TGTGCTAGTGGTCTCCGCGGGGGAAATACGCAGTATTTT

d_gene: TRBD1
v_gene: TRBV9
j_gene: TRBJ1-1
abundance: .
CDR3aa: CASSAGQGTTEAFF
CDR3nt: TGTGCCAGCAGCGCCGGACAGGGGACCACTGAAGCTTTCTTT

d_gene: TRBD1
v_gene: TRBV30
j_gene: TRBJ1-6
abundance: few
CDR3aa: CAWGTLGTVNSPLHF
CDR3nt: TGTGCCTGGGGCACTCTAGGGACAGTGAATTCACCCCTCCACTTT

d_gene: .
v_gene: TRBV19
j_gene: TRBJ1-1
abundance: .
CDR3aa: CASSLQGDTEAFF
CDR3nt: TGTGCCAGTAGTCTACAGGGTGACACTGAAGCTTTCTTT

d_gene: TRBD2
v_gene: TRBV29-1
j_gene: TRBJ2-3
abundance: .
CDR3aa: CSVLRDYGDTQYF
CDR3nt: TGCAGCGTCCTGCGGGACTACGGGGATACGCAGTATTTT

d_gene: .
v_gene: TRBV24-1
j_gene: TRBJ2-3
abundance: .
CDR3aa: CATSVGQMEADTQYF
CDR3nt: TGTGCCACCAGTGTAGGGCAGATGGAGGCAGATACGCAGTATTTT

d_gene: .
v_gene: TRBV5-1
j_gene: TRBJ1-5
abundance: once
CDR3aa: CASSQDIGNQPQHF
CDR3nt: TGCGCCAGCAGCCAGGACATCGGCAATCAGCCCCAGCATTTT

d_gene: .
v_gene: TRBV2
j_gene: TRBJ1-6
abundance: .
CDR3aa: CASSAEGEAPLHF
CDR3nt: TGTGCCAGCAGTGCTGAGGGAGAGGCACCCCTCCACTTT

d_gene: TRBD1
v_gene: TRBV19
j_gene: TRBJ2-1
abundance: .
CDR3aa: CASMLPGQGIDEQFF
CDR3nt: TGTGCCAGTATGTTGCCGGGACAGGGGATCGATGAGCAGTTCTTC

d_gene: TRBD1
v_gene: TRBV28
j_gene: TRBJ1-1
abundance: once
CDR3aa: CASRATGGFVTEAFF
CDR3nt: TGTGCCAGCAGGGCGACAGGGGGCTTTGTCACTGAAGCTTTCTTT

d_gene: .
v_gene: TRBV5-6
j_gene: TRBJ2-6
abundance: .
CDR3aa: CASSVLDSGANVLTF
CDR3nt: TGTGCCAGCAGCGTACTCGACTCTGGGGCCAACGTCCTGACTTTC

d_gene: .
v_gene: TRBV14
j_gene: TRBJ1-6
abundance: few
CDR3aa: CASSQDATGLNSPLHF
CDR3nt: TGTGCCAGCAGCCAAGATGCGACAGGATTGAATTCACCCCTCCACTTT

d_gene: .
v_gene: TRBV9
j_gene: TRBJ1-3
abundance: .
CDR3aa: CASSVDGTGNTIYF
CDR3nt: TGTGCCAGCAGCGTGGACGGGACTGGAAACACCATATATTTT

d_gene: TRBD2
v_gene: TRBV18
j_gene: TRBJ2-1
abundance: .
CDR3aa: CASSPTRAGRLVDEQFF
CDR3nt: TGTGCCAGCTCACCAACCCGAGCGGGGCGCTTAGTGGATGAGCAGTTCTTC

d_gene: TRBD1
v_gene: TRBV28
j_gene: TRBJ1-6
abundance: .
CDR3aa: CASSLHRDRSRSPLHF
CDR3nt: TGTGCCAGCAGTCTACACCGGGACAGGTCACGGTCACCCCTCCACTTT

d_gene: .
v_gene: TRBV11-1
j_gene: TRBJ2-1
abundance: few
CDR3aa: CASSLGRVGNEQFF
CDR3nt: TGTGCCAGCAGCTTGGGCAGGGTGGGCAATGAGCAGTTCTTC

d_gene: TRBD1
v_gene: TRBV7-2
j_gene: TRBJ1-1
abundance: .
CDR3aa: CASSLRGLGQGFTEAFF
CDR3nt: TGTGCCAGCAGCTTGAGGGGGTTGGGACAGGGGTTCACTGAAGCTTTCTTT

d_gene: TRBD2
v_gene: TRBV2
j_gene: TRBJ2-1
abundance: .
CDR3aa: CASTGLAQITYNEQFF
CDR3nt: TGTGCCAGCACAGGACTAGCGCAGATTACCTACAATGAGCAGTTCTTC

d_gene: TRBD1
v_gene: TRBV3-1/TRBV3-2
j_gene: TRBJ2-7
abundance: .
CDR3aa: CATRDSLSYEQYF
CDR3nt: TGTGCCACCCGGGACAGCCTCTCCTACGAGCAGTACTTC

d_gene: TRBD1
v_gene: TRBV3-1/TRBV3-2
j_gene: TRBJ1-5
abundance: .
CDR3aa: CASSQTGTGGFQPQHF
CDR3nt: TGTGCCAGCAGCCAAACCGGGACAGGGGGTTTTCAGCCCCAGCATTTT

d_gene: TRBD1
v_gene: TRBV10-3
j_gene: TRBJ2-1
abundance: .
CDR3aa: CAISESRGQGAVEQFF
CDR3nt: TGTGCCATCAGTGAGTCGAGGGGACAGGGGGCAGTCGAGCAGTTCTTC

d_gene: TRBD2
v_gene: TRBV19
j_gene: TRBJ2-1
abundance: few
CDR3aa: CASSITSGGANEQFF
CDR3nt: TGTGCCAGTAGTATAACTAGCGGGGGGGCTAATGAGCAGTTCTTC

d_gene: TRBD1
v_gene: TRBV19
j_gene: TRBJ1-1
abundance: few
CDR3aa: CASLTGSRTEAFF
CDR3nt: TGTGCCAGTTTGACAGGGTCCCGCACTGAAGCTTTCTTT